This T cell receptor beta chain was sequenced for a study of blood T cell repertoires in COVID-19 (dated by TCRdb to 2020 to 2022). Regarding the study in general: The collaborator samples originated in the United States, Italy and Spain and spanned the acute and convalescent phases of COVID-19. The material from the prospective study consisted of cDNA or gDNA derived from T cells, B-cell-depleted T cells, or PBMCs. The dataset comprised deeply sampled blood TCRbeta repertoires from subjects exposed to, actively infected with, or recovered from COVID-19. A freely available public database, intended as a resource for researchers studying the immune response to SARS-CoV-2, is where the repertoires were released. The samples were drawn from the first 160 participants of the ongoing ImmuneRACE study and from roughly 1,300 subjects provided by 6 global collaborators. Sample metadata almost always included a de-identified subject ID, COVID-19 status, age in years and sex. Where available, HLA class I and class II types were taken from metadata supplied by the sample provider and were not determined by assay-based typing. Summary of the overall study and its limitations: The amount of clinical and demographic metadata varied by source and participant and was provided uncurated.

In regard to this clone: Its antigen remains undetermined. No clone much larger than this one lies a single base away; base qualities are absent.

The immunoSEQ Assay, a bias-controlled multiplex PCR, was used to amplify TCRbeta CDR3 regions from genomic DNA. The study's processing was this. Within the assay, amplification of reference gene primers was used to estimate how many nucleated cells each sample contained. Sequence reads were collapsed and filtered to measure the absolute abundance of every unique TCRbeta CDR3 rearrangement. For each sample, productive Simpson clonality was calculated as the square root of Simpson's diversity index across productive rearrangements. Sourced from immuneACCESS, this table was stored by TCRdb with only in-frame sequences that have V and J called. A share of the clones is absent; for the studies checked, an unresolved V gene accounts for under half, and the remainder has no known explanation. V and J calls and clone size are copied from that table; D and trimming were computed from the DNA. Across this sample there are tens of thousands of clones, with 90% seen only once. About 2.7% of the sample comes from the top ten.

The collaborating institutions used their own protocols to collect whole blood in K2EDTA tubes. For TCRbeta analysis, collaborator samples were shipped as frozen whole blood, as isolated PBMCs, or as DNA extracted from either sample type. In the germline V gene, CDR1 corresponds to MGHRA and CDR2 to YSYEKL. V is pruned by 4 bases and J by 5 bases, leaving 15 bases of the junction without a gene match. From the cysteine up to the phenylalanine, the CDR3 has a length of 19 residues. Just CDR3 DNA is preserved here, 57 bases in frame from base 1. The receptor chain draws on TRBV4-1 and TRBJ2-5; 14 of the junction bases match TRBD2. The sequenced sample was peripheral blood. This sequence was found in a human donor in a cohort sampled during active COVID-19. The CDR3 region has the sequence CASSLRGGLAGGGGETQYF. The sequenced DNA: TGCGCCAGCAGCCTCCGGGGTGGACTAGCGGGAGGTGGGGGGGAGACCCAGTACTTC.